A selection of T cell receptor beta chains follows, all from one sample in a study of molecular identifiers for immune sequencing clone quantification. TCRdb analysed the PCR reads with MiXCR anew, one entry per CDR3 protein. This table holds some 65,000 distinct CDR3 sequences, around a sixth found once. The sample consisted of naive CD8+ T cells from blood, with Jurkat cell RNA spiked in. The receptors derive from a human donor in good health. Some libraries in this study had Jurkat cell RNA spiked in. The CDR3 runs from the conserved cysteine through the conserved F or W. Each record gives: D gene, J gene, V gene, clone size, CDR3 DNA, CDR3 protein. The D gene is left open where the match is weak. Some rows mark clone size as missing; the rest say once, few, many or name a class of expanded clone.

-	TRBJ2-7	TRBV6-1	many	TGTGCCAGCAGTGAGTTCCTGGGTGACGAGCAGTACTTC	CASSEFLGDEQYF
TRBD2	TRBJ2-3	TRBV7-9	many	TGTGCCAGCAGCCAGACTAGCGGCATCACAGATACGCAGTATTTT	CASSQTSGITDTQYF
TRBD2	TRBJ2-7	TRBV6-2/TRBV6-3	few	TGTGCCAGCGAGCGGGACCCCTACGAGCAGTACTTC	CASERDPYEQYF
TRBD2	TRBJ2-1	TRBV30	few	TGTGCCTGGAGTCTCGCTAGCGGTTTCTACAATGAGCAGTTCTTC	CAWSLASGFYNEQFF
-	TRBJ2-6	TRBV5-6	many	TGTGCCAGCAGCCCGTACCGGAACAGTTCACCTGGGGCCAACGTCCTGACTTTC	CASSPYRNSSPGANVLTF
-	TRBJ2-5	TRBV9	few	TGTGCCAGCAGCGTGGAACCCCAAGAGACCCAGTACTTC	CASSVEPQETQYF
TRBD1	TRBJ2-7	TRBV12-5	many	TGTGCTAGTGGTTGGGGACAGGGGAGGATGTACGAGCAGTACTTC	CASGWGQGRMYEQYF
-	TRBJ1-1	TRBV27	many	TGTGCCAGCAGTTTGGGGGGCGTCGGCACTGAAGCTTTCTTT	CASSLGGVGTEAFF
-	TRBJ2-7	TRBV27	-	TGTGCCAGCAGTTTATGGGCGAATGACTACGAGCAGTACTTC	CASSLWANDYEQYF
-	TRBJ2-1	TRBV30	many	TGTGCCTCGGAGCTGGCCCACCACTCCTACAATGAGCAGTTCTTC	CASELAHHSYNEQFF
TRBD2	TRBJ2-1	TRBV7-9	many	TGTGCCAGCAGCCCAACTAGCGGGAGGGCCGATGAGCAGTTCTTC	CASSPTSGRADEQFF
-	TRBJ1-1	TRBV5-1	many	TGCGCCAGCAGCTTGGGTTGGATAGGCTCAAACACTGAAGCTTTCTTT	CASSLGWIGSNTEAFF
-	TRBJ1-1	TRBV28	many	TGTGCCAGCAGTTATCGACCACGGGGAACTGAAGCTTTCTTT	CASSYRPRGTEAFF
-	TRBJ2-7	TRBV28	many	TGTGCCAGCAGTTTACGGACTAATGGCGAGCAGTACTTC	CASSLRTNGEQYF
TRBD2	TRBJ2-7	TRBV4-1	many	TGCGCCAGCAGCCAAGTTGCAGCGGGAGGTCCCTCCTACGAGCAGTACTTC	CASSQVAAGGPSYEQYF
-	TRBJ2-1	TRBV7-8	few	TGTGCCAGCAGCCTACGACTAGGGTCGTACAATGAGCAGTTCTTC	CASSLRLGSYNEQFF
TRBD1	TRBJ2-5	TRBV29-1	many	TGCAGCTTCGACAGGGGGATGATCGAGACCCAGTACTTC	CSFDRGMIETQYF
-	TRBJ2-7	TRBV6-1	many	TGTGCCAGCAGAAACCAGGGAGACTACGAGCAGTACTTC	CASRNQGDYEQYF
TRBD2	TRBJ2-2	TRBV29-1	many	TGCAGCGTTGAAGTGGCGGGAGGGCCTCACGGGGAGCTGTTTTTT	CSVEVAGGPHGELFF
-	TRBJ2-4	TRBV5-1	few	TGCGCCAGCAGTAACGGGAAAAACATTCAGTACTTC	CASSNGKNIQYF
-	TRBJ2-1	TRBV19	-	TGTGCCAGTAGTATTCTTAACAATGAGCAGTTCTTC	CASSILNNEQFF
-	TRBJ2-5	TRBV28	many	TGTGCCAGCAGTTTTCGGGACCTCCGGGGCCAAGAGACCCAGTACTTC	CASSFRDLRGQETQYF
-	TRBJ1-3	TRBV9	many	TGTGCCAGCAGCGAATGGGGTGGAAGTGGAAACACCATATATTTT	CASSEWGGSGNTIYF
-	TRBJ2-3	TRBV5-1	many	TGCGCCAGCAGCCCGGAGCGGGCCACAGATACGCAGTATTTT	CASSPERATDTQYF
-	TRBJ1-1	TRBV27	many	TGTGCCAGCAGTTCCCCGTTTGCTGAAGCTTTCTTT	CASSSPFAEAFF
-	TRBJ2-2	TRBV14	-	TGTGCCAGCAGCCCTGGACGCCCATACACCGGGGAGCTGTTTTTT	CASSPGRPYTGELFF
TRBD2	TRBJ2-1	TRBV2	few	TGTGCCAGCACGCTAGCGGGAAGCATCTCCAATGAGCAGTTCTTC	CASTLAGSISNEQFF
TRBD2	TRBJ2-1	TRBV7-8	many	TGTGCCAGCAGCTTCGGAGCGGGAGTGGGGAATGAGCAGTTCTTC	CASSFGAGVGNEQFF
-	TRBJ1-1	TRBV12-3/TRBV12-4	-	TGTGCCTGCAGTTTAGCCCTATCCGGGGAAGCTTTCTTT	CACSLALSGEAFF
-	TRBJ1-1	TRBV13	many	TGTGCCAGCAGCTTAGAGCTGGCCTCTGAAGCTTTCTTT	CASSLELASEAFF
-	TRBJ2-3	TRBV20-1	many	TGCAGTGCTAGCCCCAGGGAAGAAGATACGCAGTATTTT	CSASPREEDTQYF
TRBD2	TRBJ2-7	TRBV10-3	many	TGTGCCATCAGTATGGGAGGGGCCGAGCAGTACTTC	CAISMGGAEQYF
TRBD2	TRBJ2-7	TRBV9	-	TGTGCCAGCAGCGTAACCGGGACTAGCTCCTACGAGCAGTACTTC	CASSVTGTSSYEQYF
-	TRBJ2-3	TRBV27	many	TGTGCCAGCAGTCCGAGTTGGGAAACAGATACGCAGTATTTT	CASSPSWETDTQYF
-	TRBJ2-3	TRBV14	many	TGTGCCAGCAGCCCAGTGTGGGTCAGGGTCCCGGTTACGCAGTATTTT	CASSPVWVRVPVTQYF
-	TRBJ2-7	TRBV20-1	many	TGCAGTGCTAGTGCACTGGGAGTAGCGGTATACGAGCAGTACTTC	CSASALGVAVYEQYF
-	TRBJ2-2	TRBV4-3	many	TGCGCCAGCAGCCAAGATCCCGGGGGAGGCGGGGAGCTGTTTTTT	CASSQDPGGGGELFF
-	TRBJ2-5	TRBV7-9	many	TGTGCCAGCAGCTTCATTTTGAGGTGGGAGACCCAGTACTTC	CASSFILRWETQYF
-	TRBJ1-1	TRBV6-5	-	TGTGCCAGCAGTTACAGGGAAGGTAACACTGAAGCTTTCTTT	CASSYREGNTEAFF
-	TRBJ2-4	TRBV10-3	many	TGTGCCATCAGTGAGGTCAGCACTTGGAACATTCAGTACTTC	CAISEVSTWNIQYF
-	TRBJ2-1	TRBV27	many	TGTGCCAGCAGTTTTGGCGGGTACAATGAGCAGTTCTTC	CASSFGGYNEQFF
-	TRBJ2-1	TRBV27	many	TGTGCCAGCAGTCTTTTGGTCAGTTCTTATGAGCAGTTCTTC	CASSLLVSSYEQFF
TRBD2	TRBJ2-3	TRBV29-1	medium-sized	TGCAGCGTTGTATTTCGGGAGGGCCCAGATACGCAGTATTTT	CSVVFREGPDTQYF
TRBD2	TRBJ2-7	TRBV6-2/TRBV6-3	many	TGTGCCAGCAGTTACTCGTACGCGGGAGGGCCAGTAGTTCTCTACGAGCAGTACTTC	CASSYSYAGGPVVLYEQYF
TRBD2	TRBJ2-1	TRBV24-1	-	TGTGCCACCAGCCTAGCGGGAGAAGGGTGGGTGGATGAGCAGTTCTTC	CATSLAGEGWVDEQFF
TRBD2	TRBJ2-7	TRBV7-9	many	TGTGCCAGCAGCCCACCCGGTTGGACTAGCGGGGACTACGAGCAGTACTTC	CASSPPGWTSGDYEQYF
-	TRBJ1-1	TRBV13	many	TGTGCCAGCAGCTTAGTTGGGACGGATGTTGGAGCTTTCTTT	CASSLVGTDVGAFF
-	TRBJ2-7	TRBV5-5	many	TGTGCCAGCAGCTTGTGGCCGGGAGTTAATGCTGGCGAGCAGTACTTC	CASSLWPGVNAGEQYF
TRBD2	TRBJ2-2	TRBV2	few	TGTGCCACCAGATTAGCGGGAGAGGGAGCCGGGGAGCTGTTTTTT	CATRLAGEGAGELFF
-	TRBJ2-5	TRBV5-1	many	TGCGCCAGCAGCTTGCCTAATAGCGGCCAAGAGACCCAGTACTTC	CASSLPNSGQETQYF
TRBD2	TRBJ2-1	TRBV6-6	many	TGTGCCAGCAGTTACTCATGGCGGGAGGGCCCTCGGAATGAGCAGTTCTTC	CASSYSWREGPRNEQFF